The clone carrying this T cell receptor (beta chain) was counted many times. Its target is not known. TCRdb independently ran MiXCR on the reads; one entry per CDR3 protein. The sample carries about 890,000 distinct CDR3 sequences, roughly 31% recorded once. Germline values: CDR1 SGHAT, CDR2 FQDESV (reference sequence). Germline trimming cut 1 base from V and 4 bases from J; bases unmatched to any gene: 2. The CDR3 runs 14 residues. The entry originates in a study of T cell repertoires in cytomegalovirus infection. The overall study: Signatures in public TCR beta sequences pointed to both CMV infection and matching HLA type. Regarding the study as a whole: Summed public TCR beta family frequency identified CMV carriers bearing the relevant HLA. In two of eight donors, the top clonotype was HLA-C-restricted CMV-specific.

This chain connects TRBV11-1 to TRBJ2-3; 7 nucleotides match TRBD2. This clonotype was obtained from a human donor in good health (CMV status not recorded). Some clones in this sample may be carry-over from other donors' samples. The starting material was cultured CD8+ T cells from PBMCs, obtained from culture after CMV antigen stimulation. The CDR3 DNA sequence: TGTGCCAGCAGCTTAGGGGACTACCCAGATACGCAGTATTTT. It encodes CASSLGDYPDTQYF.